A selection of T cell receptor beta chains follows, all from one sample in a study of siplizumab effects on memory and regulatory T cells. Sequencing used immunoSEQ multiplex PCR; TCRdb keeps in-frame clones, though not all of them. This table holds around 100,000 clones, around 92% found once. The specimen was CD4+ T cells sorted from blood. The source of these receptors is a human donor in good health. Some clones in this sample may be carry-over from other donors' samples. The CDR3 runs from the conserved cysteine through the conserved F or W.

v_gene | CDR3aa
TRBV5-1 | CASRTGGSTNEKLFF
TRBV7-9 | CASSLDLAGGTDTQYF
TRBV7-9 | CASSLATLRVFSETQYF
TRBV2 | CASRRYEGTGLYGYTF
TRBV6-5 | CASSYGTAGNTIYF
TRBV19 | CASSIYTSGRTGEQYF
TRBV19 | CATAESTGETQYF
TRBV7-9 | CASSLETSEGTQHF
TRBV13 | CASSFRPGGIAYEQYF
TRBV5-5 | CASSPPDTSGRGHEQFF
TRBV12-5 | CASGPHQPQHF
TRBV6-1 | CASSAGTPRSGYTF
TRBV12-5 | CASGLTRQTATNEKLFF
TRBV28 | CASSQPGISYEQYF
TRBV21-1 | CASSKQGAKNIQYF
TRBV12-5 | CASGLLGDTQYF
TRBV2 | CASDPTGGSRQPQHF
TRBV5-8 | CASSLSARAVGAFGYTF
TRBV19 | CASSAGGTLAKNIQYF
TRBV7-9 | CASSLDREQYF
TRBV5-4 | CASSLGSSGSNYEQYF
TRBV6-5 | CASRPGTSGSRQFF
TRBV7-2 | CASSLTLWGEQYF
TRBV19 | CASRASGPSANTGELFF
TRBV18 | CASSPRGNTEAFF
TRBV7-3 | CASSAGTSVYNEQFF
TRBV10-1 | CAGSEGLAGQFF
TRBV4-1 | CASSPRLDTGELFF
TRBV7-3 | CASSSLLGGVDTQYF
TRBV2 | CASRRTGGSYEQYF
TRBV19 | CASSISRTGELFF
TRBV19 | CASSMPTQGSGANVLTF
TRBV19 | CATAQALGGNQPQHF
TRBV7-9 | CASSLRGSDYQPQHF
TRBV5-8 | CASSPSESFLGFDEQYF
TRBV4-1 | CASSLLTGPYGYTF
TRBV2 | CASSVQAVSYNEQFF